These 8 T cell receptor beta chains came from one sample sequenced in a study of molecular identifiers for immune sequencing clone quantification. MiXCR, run by TCRdb on the PCR reads, gives a single entry per CDR3 protein. The repertoire includes fewer than 25,000 distinct CDR3 sequences, about 21% of them detected once, and 6% to 7% sits in the top ten. The specimen was naive CD8+ T cells from blood, with Jurkat cell RNA spiked in. As to subset: FACS-sorted CD8+CD4-CCR7+CD45RA+ naive T cells. Receptors were obtained from a human donor in good health. Some libraries in this study had Jurkat cell RNA spiked in.

The sample holds many counts of this clonotype. The chain links TRBV13 to TRBJ1-1; D is undetermined. V lost 0 bases and J 3 bases, leaving 8 bases between the germline ends. CDR3 length: 14 residues. In germline, CDR1 is PRHDT, CDR2 FYEKMQ (reference sequence). The CDR3, as DNA: TGTGCCAGCAGCTTAGGGCCCAGCCACACTGAAGCTTTCTTT. Its translation: CASSLGPSHTEAFF.

This clonotype appeared many times. The chain recombines TRBV27 with TRBJ2-7; perhaps TRBD2 as D (6 bases). The CDR3 extends over 14 amino acids. Trimming pared 3 bases from V and 3 bases from J, leaving 12 bases between. In germline, CDR1 is MNHEY, CDR2 SMNVEV (reference sequence). This CDR3 reads CASSFGWGGYEQYF. CDR3 nucleotides: TGTGCCAGCAGTTTTGGCTGGGGAGGCTACGAGCAGTACTTC.

This clonotype is categorized as medium-sized. The genes are TRBV7-2 and TRBJ2-7, with 9 positions matching TRBD2. The V gene's germline CDR1 is SGHTA and CDR2 FQGNSA. The CDR3 has 15 residues. V dropped 5 bases and J dropped 2; count of bases not matched to a gene: 7. CDR3 coding DNA: TGTGCCAGCAGCGCCGGACTAGCGAGAACCTACGAGCAGTACTTC. Translated: CASSAGLARTYEQYF. Combining the CDR3 with reference TRBV7-2 and TRBJ2-7 gives the whole variable domain GAGVSQSPSNKVTEKGKDVELRCDPISGHTALYWYRQSLGQGLEFLIYFQGNSAPDKSGLPSDRFSAERTGGSVSTLTIQRTQQEDSAVYLCASSAGLARTYEQYFGPGTRLTVT.

This clonotype has a count of ten or more. The genes are TRBV5-4 and TRBJ2-5; D gene ambiguous. The CDR3 consists of 11 residues. V was pared by 3 bases and J by 1 base, with 1 base between. Germline CDR1 reads SGHNT; CDR2 reads YYREEE (reference sequence). The CDR3 region has the DNA TGTGCCAGCAGCTCCCAAGAGACCCAGTACTTC. This sequence encodes CASSSQETQYF.

The table lists this clonotype with many counts. The rearrangement uses TRBV20-1 and TRBJ2-1, with TRBD2 as a possible D gene (5 bases). This CDR3 contains 15 residues. The V end was cut by 3 bases, the J end by 0 bases, with 12 bases between. CDR1 is DFQATT, CDR2 SNEGSKA, per germline (reference sequence). The CDR3 DNA is TGCAGTGCTAGCCCACCTAGCAACTCCTACAATGAGCAGTTCTTC. Translation: CSASPPSNSYNEQFF.

This chain connects TRBV19 to TRBJ2-7; no clear D gene. This CDR3 is built from 11 residues. Germline V gene data show CDR1 as LNHDA and CDR2 as SQIVND (reference sequence). V lost 5 bases and J lost 3, with 5 bases in between. DNA of the CDR3: TGTGCCAGTAGTTACAACTACGAGCAGTACTTC. It codes for CASSYNYEQYF.

Relative to its sample, this clonotype is medium-sized. J is TRBJ1-2 and V is TRBV12-3 or TRBV12-4; D is uncertain. The CDR3 has 13 residues. V shed 6 bases and J shed 8 bases, with 16 bases lying between them. Here the CDR3 DNA reads TGTGCCAGCAGCTCCCCCAATATAGGGGGCTACACCTTC. Its protein product is CASSSPNIGGYTF.

This clonotype appeared many times. The rearrangement joins TRBV11-2 to TRBJ2-3; TRBD2 agrees at 13 bases. The germline V gene has CDR1 SGHAT and CDR2 FQNNGV. Trimming took 9 bases from V and 3 from J; bases not matched to a gene: 9. The CDR3 totals 16 residues. CDR3 nucleotides: TGTGCCAGTCACCCGACTAGCGGGAGGTTGACAGATACGCAGTATTTT. It specifies CASHPTSGRLTDTQYF.